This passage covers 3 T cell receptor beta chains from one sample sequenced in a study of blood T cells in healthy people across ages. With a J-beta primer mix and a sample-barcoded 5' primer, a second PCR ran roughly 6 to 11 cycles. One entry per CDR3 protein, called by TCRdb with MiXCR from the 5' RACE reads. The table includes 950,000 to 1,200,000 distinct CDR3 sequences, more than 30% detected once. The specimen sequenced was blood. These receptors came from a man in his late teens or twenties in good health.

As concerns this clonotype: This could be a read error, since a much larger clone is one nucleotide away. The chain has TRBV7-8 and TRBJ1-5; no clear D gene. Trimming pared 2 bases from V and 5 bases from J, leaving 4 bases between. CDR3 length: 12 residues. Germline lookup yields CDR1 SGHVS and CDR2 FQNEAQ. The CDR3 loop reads CASSLWDQPQHF. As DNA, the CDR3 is TGTGCCAGCAGCTTATGGGATCAGCCCCAGCATTTT.

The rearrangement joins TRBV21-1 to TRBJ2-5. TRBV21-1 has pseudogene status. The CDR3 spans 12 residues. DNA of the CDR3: TGTGCCAGCAGCAAAGAAAACAGTGAGCAGTACTTC. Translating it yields CASSKENSEQYF.

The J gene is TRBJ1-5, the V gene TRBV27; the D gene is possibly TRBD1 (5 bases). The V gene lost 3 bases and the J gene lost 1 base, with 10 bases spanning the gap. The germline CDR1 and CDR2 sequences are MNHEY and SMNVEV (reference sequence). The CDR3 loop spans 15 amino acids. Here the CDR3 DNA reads TGTGCCAGCAGTTTGTGGGGGAACAGCAATCAGCCCCAGCATTTT. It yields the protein CASSLWGNSNQPQHF.